A selection of T cell receptor beta chains follows, all from one sample in a study of shared clonotypes between healthy human individuals. Sequencing used immunoSEQ multiplex PCR; TCRdb keeps in-frame clones, though not all of them. The data contain roughly 500,000 clones, about 96% of them singletons. What was sequenced was naive CD4+ T cells sorted from blood. The receptor set was obtained from a woman in her twenties or thirties in good health. The CDR3 runs from the conserved cysteine through the conserved F or W. The D gene is left open where the match is weak. Expanded clones get a size class; other rows say once, few or many, or leave the size out.

d_gene	v_gene	abundance	j_gene	CDR3nt	CDR3aa
-	TRBV5-6	-	TRBJ2-3	TGTGCCAGCAGCTTGAAGAGCACAGATACGCAGTATTTT	CASSLKSTDTQYF
TRBD1	TRBV28	-	TRBJ1-2	TGTGCCAGCAGTTCCATGGGACAGGGGGGACAGGGCTACACCTTC	CASSSMGQGGQGYTF
TRBD2	TRBV4-1	-	TRBJ2-7	TGCGCCAGCAAATTAGGACTAAGCGGGAGTGTGAACGAGCAGTACTTC	CASKLGLSGSVNEQYF
-	TRBV28	-	TRBJ1-1	TGTGCCAGCAGTCCCTCTGTGAACACTGAAGCTTTCTTT	CASSPSVNTEAFF
TRBD2	TRBV25-1	-	TRBJ2-7	TGTGCCAGCAGTGAAACCGGGACTAGCGAGTACGAGCAGTACTTC	CASSETGTSEYEQYF
TRBD2	TRBV7-9	once	TRBJ2-7	TGTGCCAGCAGCACCCCGACTAGCGGAGACACTCGCTACGAGCAGTACTTC	CASSTPTSGDTRYEQYF
-	TRBV30	-	TRBJ2-7	TGTGCCTGGAGTTTCCAGGGCAGCGGAGTCTCCTACGAGCAGTACTTC	CAWSFQGSGVSYEQYF
-	TRBV7-2	-	TRBJ2-7	TGTGCCAGCAGCGTAACCGGGGCCTTCGAGCAGTACTTC	CASSVTGAFEQYF
-	TRBV20-1	-	TRBJ2-7	TGCAGTGCTAGAATCCGTTCCGAGCAGTACTTC	CSARIRSEQYF
-	TRBV7-7	once	TRBJ2-2	TGTGCCAGCAGCTTAGAGATGGGCACCGGGGAGCTGTTTTTT	CASSLEMGTGELFF
-	TRBV29-1	once	TRBJ1-1	TGCAGCGTACTTCCGCGATTTGCGGACACTGAAGCTTTCTTT	CSVLPRFADTEAFF
TRBD2	TRBV4-1	-	TRBJ2-7	TGCGCCAGCAGCCAACCTACTAGCGGGAGCTACGAGCAGTACTTC	CASSQPTSGSYEQYF
-	TRBV2	-	TRBJ2-6	TGTGCCAGCACTCTGTTTGATGGGGCCAACGTCCTGACTTTC	CASTLFDGANVLTF
-	TRBV29-1	-	TRBJ2-7	TGCAGCGTGTACGCGGGACCGTTAAGCTCCTACGAGCAGTACTTC	CSVYAGPLSSYEQYF
-	TRBV5-1	-	TRBJ1-3	TGCGCCAGCAGCTTGTCCGCAAACTCTGGAAACACCATATATTTT	CASSLSANSGNTIYF
-	TRBV10-1	once	TRBJ1-1	TGCGCCAGCAGTGAGTCATCTTTAGCGAATGAAGCTTTCTTT	CASSESSLANEAFF
TRBD1	TRBV19	-	TRBJ2-5	TGTGCCAGTAGTATAGGGGGGACAGGGATGGAGACCCAGTACTTC	CASSIGGTGMETQYF
TRBD2	TRBV7-2	-	TRBJ2-5	TGTGCCAGCAGCTACATGACTAGCGACCAAGAGACCCAGTACTTC	CASSYMTSDQETQYF
TRBD1	TRBV5-4	-	TRBJ1-4	TGTGCCAGCAGTCGACAGGGGGCTAGGATCCCAACTAATGAAAAACTGTTTTTT	CASSRQGARIPTNEKLFF
-	TRBV4-1	-	TRBJ2-3	TGCGCCAGCAGCCGCTTCCCCCGCAGCGGAGGGTTCACAGATACGCAGTATTTT	CASSRFPRSGGFTDTQYF
TRBD2	TRBV28	-	TRBJ2-3	TGTGCCAGCAGGACTAGCGGGACTAGCACAGATACGCAGTATTTT	CASRTSGTSTDTQYF
-	TRBV18	-	TRBJ1-1	TGTGCCAGCTCACAGTTGGGGCAGCAGAACACTGAAGCTTTCTTT	CASSQLGQQNTEAFF
-	TRBV11-2	-	TRBJ2-7	TGTGCCAGCAGCCTAGCCGTTTACGAGCAGTACTTC	CASSLAVYEQYF
-	TRBV4-2	few	TRBJ1-3	TGTGCCAGCAGCCCCTATCGTGGGCAAAAGGGCAACACCATATATTTT	CASSPYRGQKGNTIYF
TRBD2	TRBV4-1	few	TRBJ2-2	TGCGCCAGCAGCCATGGACTAGCGGGAGTTCCCGGGGAGCTGTTTTTT	CASSHGLAGVPGELFF
TRBD2	TRBV28	-	TRBJ2-3	TGTGCCAGCAGATCTATAGCGGGAGGCACAGATACGCAGTATTTT	CASRSIAGGTDTQYF
-	TRBV7-9	-	TRBJ1-1	TGTGCCAGCAGCTTAGGAGGGCAGCGAAACACTGAAGCTTTCTTT	CASSLGGQRNTEAFF
-	TRBV2	-	TRBJ2-7	TGTGCCAGCAGTGACGGGCAGCATCTCTACGAGCAGTACTTC	CASSDGQHLYEQYF
TRBD1	TRBV28	-	TRBJ2-5	TGTGCCAGCAGTTTATTCCGCCGGGACAGCGCGCTCGGAGAGACCCAGTACTTC	CASSLFRRDSALGETQYF
-	TRBV20-1	-	TRBJ2-2	TGCAGTGCTCTAAGTCTCGGGGAGCTGTTTTTT	CSALSLGELFF
TRBD2	TRBV2	once	TRBJ2-1	TGTGCCAGCAGTGAAGATTCCGGACTAGCGGGAGTCTACTCCTACAATGAGCAGTTCTTC	CASSEDSGLAGVYSYNEQFF
-	TRBV15	-	TRBJ2-2	TGTGCCACCAGCAGATTCCGAAAGGGCGTCGCTGGGGAGCTGTTTTTT	CATSRFRKGVAGELFF
TRBD2	TRBV5-4	-	TRBJ2-5	TGTGCCAGCAGCTTAAGAGCGGGAGAAGGCAAGACCCAGTACTTC	CASSLRAGEGKTQYF
TRBD2	TRBV19	once	TRBJ2-1	TGTGCCAGTAGTATTCGACCCCGATCGGCGGGAGCCTTTCAGAATGAGCAGTTCTTC	CASSIRPRSAGAFQNEQFF
TRBD1	TRBV9	-	TRBJ1-2	TGTGCCAGCCGGACAGGGTACTATGGCTACACCTTC	CASRTGYYGYTF
-	TRBV6-1	-	TRBJ2-7	TGTGCCAGCAGTGGACGAGGGAGACTCTACGAGCAGTACTTC	CASSGRGRLYEQYF
TRBD2	TRBV25-1	-	TRBJ2-1	TGTGCCAGCAGTGAGTTTAGCGGGAGGACGCGTGAGCAGTTCTTC	CASSEFSGRTREQFF
TRBD1	TRBV18	-	TRBJ2-2	TGTGCCAGCTCACCTGGACAGGTCTCGGGCGGGGAGCTGTTTTTT	CASSPGQVSGGELFF
TRBD1	TRBV5-1	-	TRBJ2-7	TGCGCCATCCCGGGACAGGGTTCCTACGAGCAGTACTTC	CAIPGQGSYEQYF
-	TRBV2	once	TRBJ2-1	TGTGCCAGCAGGAGGGGGGGAACCTACAATGAGCAGTTCTTC	CASRRGGTYNEQFF
-	TRBV5-1	-	TRBJ2-6	TGCGCCAGCAGCTTGGCCGAGTCGTACTCTGGGGCCAACGTCCTGACTTTC	CASSLAESYSGANVLTF
TRBD2	TRBV16	-	TRBJ2-7	TGTGCCAGCAGCCAATCTGGTAGCGGGAGTTCCGAGCAGTACTTC	CASSQSGSGSSEQYF
TRBD1	TRBV28	-	TRBJ1-2	TGTGCCAGCAGTTTGCGGGACAGATCGAGGGGCTACACCTTC	CASSLRDRSRGYTF
TRBD1	TRBV6-1	-	TRBJ2-2	TGTGCCAGCAGTTGGACAGGGACGAACACCGGGGAGCTGTTTTTT	CASSWTGTNTGELFF
-	TRBV9	-	TRBJ1-1	TGTGCCAGCAGCGTAGGGGAATCTGAAGCTTTCTTT	CASSVGESEAFF
-	TRBV5-1	-	TRBJ1-2	TGCGCCAGCAGCCGATCCGGGACTCTAAATAACTATGGCTACACCTTC	CASSRSGTLNNYGYTF
TRBD2	TRBV2	-	TRBJ2-3	TGTGCCAGCAGTGTTCTAGCGGGAGGGGTTACAGATACGCAGTATTTT	CASSVLAGGVTDTQYF
-	TRBV5-1	-	TRBJ2-3	TGCGCCAGCAGGGACTTGAGCACAGATACGCAGTATTTT	CASRDLSTDTQYF
-	TRBV18	-	TRBJ1-5	TGTGCCAGCTCACCACTGGATGCGGGTTTAAATCAGCCCCAGCATTTT	CASSPLDAGLNQPQHF
-	TRBV13	-	TRBJ2-5	TGTGCCAGCAGCGGGATACAAGAGACCCAGTACTTC	CASSGIQETQYF
-	TRBV7-8	-	TRBJ2-7	TGTGCCAGCAGCTCTGGACTTTCCTACGAGCAGTACTTC	CASSSGLSYEQYF
TRBD1	TRBV27	-	TRBJ2-7	TGTGCCAGCACACTTTACCCCGGGACAGGCTACGAGCAGTACTTC	CASTLYPGTGYEQYF
TRBD1	TRBV6-6	-	TRBJ2-7	TGTGCCAGCAGGCGGACAGGGGCCGAGCAGTACTTC	CASRRTGAEQYF
TRBD2	TRBV10-1	-	TRBJ2-1	TGCGCCAGCAGTGAGCTCCGCGGGAGTGGTTCCAATGAGCAGTTCTTC	CASSELRGSGSNEQFF